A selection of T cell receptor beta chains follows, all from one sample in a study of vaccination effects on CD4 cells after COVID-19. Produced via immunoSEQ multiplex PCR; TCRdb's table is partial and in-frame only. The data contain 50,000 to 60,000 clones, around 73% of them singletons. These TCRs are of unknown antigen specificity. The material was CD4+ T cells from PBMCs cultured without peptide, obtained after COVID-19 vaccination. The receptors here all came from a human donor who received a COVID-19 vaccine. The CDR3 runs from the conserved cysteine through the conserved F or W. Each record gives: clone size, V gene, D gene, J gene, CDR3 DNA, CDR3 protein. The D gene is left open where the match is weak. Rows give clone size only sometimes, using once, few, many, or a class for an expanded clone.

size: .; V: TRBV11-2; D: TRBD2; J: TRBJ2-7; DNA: TGTGCCAGCAGCTTAGTAGGGACTAGCTCAACTTTCTCCTACGAGCAGTACTTC; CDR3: CASSLVGTSSTFSYEQYF
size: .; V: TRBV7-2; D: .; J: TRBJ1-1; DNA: TGTGCCAGCACCCTACGGGCAGGAAAGGACACTGAAGCTTTCTTT; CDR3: CASTLRAGKDTEAFF
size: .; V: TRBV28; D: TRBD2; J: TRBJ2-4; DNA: TGTGCCAGCAGACCGGGACTAGCCGTAAACATTCAGTACTTC; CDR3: CASRPGLAVNIQYF
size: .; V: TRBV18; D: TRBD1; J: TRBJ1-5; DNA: TGTGCCAGCTCCCCTGGGAACTGGGACAGGGTGAATCAGCCCCAGCATTTT; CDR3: CASSPGNWDRVNQPQHF
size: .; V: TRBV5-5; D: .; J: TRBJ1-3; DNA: TGTGCCAGCAGCTTGGCCCGAGGCAGGCACGCTGGAAACACCATATATTTT; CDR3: CASSLARGRHAGNTIYF
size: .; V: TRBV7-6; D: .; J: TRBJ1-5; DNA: TGTGCCAGCAGCTTAGGGGCAGCCTATAGCAATCAGCCCCAGCATTTT; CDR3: CASSLGAAYSNQPQHF
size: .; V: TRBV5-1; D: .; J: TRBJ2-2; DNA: TGCGCCAGCAGCTTGGATGGGGTAACCGGGGAGCTGTTTTTT; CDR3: CASSLDGVTGELFF
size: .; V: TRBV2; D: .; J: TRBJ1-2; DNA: TGTGCCATCCCAAGGGGGGCTACCACTGCCGAAACTAACTATGGCTACACCTTC; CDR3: CAIPRGATTAETNYGYTF
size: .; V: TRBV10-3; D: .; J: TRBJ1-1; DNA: TGTGCCATCAGTGAGTCGGCAGGGTTGGGGAACACTGAAGCTTTCTTT; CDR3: CAISESAGLGNTEAFF
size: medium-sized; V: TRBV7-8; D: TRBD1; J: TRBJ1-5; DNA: TGTGCCAGCAGCTTATTAGGACAGGGAAGAGGGCCCCAGCATTTT; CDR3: CASSLLGQGRGPQHF
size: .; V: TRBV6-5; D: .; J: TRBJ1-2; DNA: TGTGCCAGCAGCCTCGAGGGGCGCGTCTCTGGCTACACCTTC; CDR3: CASSLEGRVSGYTF
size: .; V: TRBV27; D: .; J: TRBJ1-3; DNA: TGTGCCAGCAGCCAGTTCCGGCCTCTGAGTGTAGACTCTGGAAACACCATATATTTT; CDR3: CASSQFRPLSVDSGNTIYF